The 22 T cell receptor beta chains below were found in one sample sequenced in a study of T cell responses to AZD1222 COVID-19 vaccine. TCRdb's table, derived via immunoSEQ multiplex PCR, lists solely in-frame clones and lacks some. There are approximately 160,000 clones in the sample; about nine tenths occur only once, and over 1.2% lies in the top ten. Here the sequenced sample was peripheral blood, taken on day 0 of AZD1222 vaccination. The receptors come from an adult in good health.

The chain couples TRBV6-5 to TRBJ2-3; 13 nucleotides align to TRBD2. The CDR3 runs 15 residues. In germline, CDR1 is MNHEY, CDR2 SVGAGI. The V and J ends lost 8 bases and 3 bases, in that order; junction bases with no gene match: 5. The CDR3 is CASLRLAGGTDTQYF. The CDR3 DNA reads TGTGCCAGCCTGCGACTAGCGGGGGGAACAGATACGCAGTATTTT.

This clone was counted once. This chain connects TRBV3-1 (or the pseudogene TRBV3-2) to TRBJ2-7; TRBD1 agrees at 7 bases. The CDR3 runs 16 residues. CDR1 is LGHDT and CDR2 is YNNKEL in the germline V gene (reference sequence). The junction had 9 bases not matched to a gene; V was cut back by 1 base and J by 3 bases. The CDR3 loop is CASSQGPRTGGYEQYF. CDR3 bases: TGTGCCAGCAGCCAAGGGCCGCGGACAGGAGGCTACGAGCAGTACTTC.

The rearrangement links TRBV18 to TRBJ2-5; D not certain. This CDR3 is built from 13 residues. The V end was cut by 2 bases, the J end by 3 bases, with 7 bases between. Germline V CDR1 and CDR2: KGHSH, LQKENI. This chain's CDR3 is CASSPGDKETQYF. For the CDR3, the DNA is TGTGCCAGCTCACCAGGGGATAAAGAGACCCAGTACTTC.

V and J are TRBV5-8 and TRBJ2-5; either TRBD1 or TRBD2 may supply D (5 bases each). Germline CDR1 is SGHTS and CDR2 is YDEGEE. The CDR3 spans 13 residues. Trimming shortened V by 0 bases and J by 2 bases, and 5 bases separated the two germline ends. The DNA for the CDR3 is TGTGCCAGCAGCTTGGGGGGGCAAGAGACCCAGTACTTC. This sequence encodes CASSLGGQETQYF.

The chain is built from TRBV14 and TRBJ1-6; no reliable D call. CDR1 is SGHDN, CDR2 FVKESK, per germline. The V gene lost 0 bases and the J gene lost 7 bases, with 7 bases spanning the gap. The CDR3 runs 14 residues. The CDR3 loop is CASSQDRVNSPLHF. The CDR3 DNA reads TGTGCCAGCAGCCAAGATCGAGTAAATTCACCCCTCCACTTT. Filled out from reference TRBV14 and TRBJ1-6, the complete variable domain reads EAGVTQFPSHSVIEKGQTVTLRCDPISGHDNLYWYRRVMGKEIKFLLHFVKESKQDESGMPNNRFLAERTGGTYSTLKVQPAELEDSGVYFCASSQDRVNSPLHFGNGTRLTVT.

This chain uses TRBV24-1 with TRBJ2-7; TRBD1 matches at 9 bases. CDR1 is KGHDR and CDR2 is SFDVKD in the germline V gene. V shed 9 bases and J 0 bases; nucleotides not matched to a gene: 8. The CDR3 is 15 residues long. CDR3 DNA sequence: TGTGCCACCCTCACCCCGGGACAGGGCTCCTACGAGCAGTACTTC. Protein: CATLTPGQGSYEQYF.

The chain employs TRBV28 and TRBJ1-4; 8 bases fit TRBD1. The length of the CDR3 is 14 residues. V lost 6 bases to trimming and J lost 3 bases; unmatched junction nucleotides: 3. Per germline, CDR1 MDHEN and CDR2 SYDVKM. As DNA, the CDR3 is TGTGCCAGCAGGGCAGGGGGCCCTAATGAAAAACTGTTTTTT. Translation: CASRAGGPNEKLFF.

This clone was observed a few times. This chain's CDR3 is CASSQAGTAYGYTF. Written as DNA, the CDR3 is TGTGCCAGCAGCCAAGCGGGGACGGCCTATGGCTACACCTTC. V usage is TRBV4-2 and J usage is TRBJ1-2; D is perhaps TRBD1 (5 bases). Trimming stripped 1 base from V and 4 bases from J, with 10 bases between. The germline V gene has CDR1 LGHNA and CDR2 YNFKEQ. CDR3 length: 14 amino acids.

The chain links TRBV6-4 to TRBJ2-2; 9 bases fit TRBD1. CDR1 is MRHNA and CDR2 is SNTAGT in the germline V gene. The CDR3 runs 14 residues. The J segment lost 5 bases and the V segment lost 4 bases, leaving 2 bases of the junction unmatched. CDR3 amino acids: CASSGTGATGELFF. CDR3 in DNA: TGTGCCAGCAGTGGGACAGGGGCGACCGGGGAGCTGTTTTTT.

J is TRBJ2-3 and V is TRBV5-4; 10 bases line up with TRBD2. Germline lookup yields CDR1 SGHNT and CDR2 YYREEE (reference sequence). Germline trimming cut 3 bases from V and 0 bases from J; bases unmatched to any gene: 4. This CDR3 has 16 amino acids. Here the CDR3 reads CASSSRLAGSTDTQYF. CDR3 nucleotide sequence: TGTGCCAGCAGCTCCAGACTAGCGGGTAGCACAGATACGCAGTATTTT.

The chain joins TRBV15 to TRBJ2-1; tentatively, D is TRBD2 (6 bases). Trimming removed 0 bases at V and 2 bases at J, with 8 bases between. Germline CDR1 reads LNHNV; CDR2 reads YYDKDF (reference sequence). This CDR3 region has 15 residues. CDR3 residues: CATSRDGGTYNEQFF. The DNA of the CDR3 is TGTGCCACCAGCAGAGATGGGGGGACCTACAATGAGCAGTTCTTC.

The chain couples TRBV2 to TRBJ1-5; 10 bases line up with TRBD1. Germline V lookup: CDR1 SNHLY, CDR2 FYNNEI. Germline trimming cut 4 bases from V and 5 bases from J; bases unmatched to any gene: 11. The CDR3 has 17 residues. CDR3 loop: CASSVGDRGHNHQPQHF. For the CDR3, the DNA is TGTGCCAGCAGTGTTGGAGACAGGGGGCACAATCATCAGCCCCAGCATTTT.

The gene calls are TRBV5-4 and TRBJ1-1, with D uncertain. V lost 4 bases and J 0 bases, leaving 7 bases between the germline ends. CDR1 is SGHNT, CDR2 YYREEE, per germline (reference sequence). CDR3 length equals 13 residues. The CDR3 is CASSPYLNTEAFF. The CDR3 DNA is TGTGCCAGCAGCCCCTATCTGAACACTGAAGCTTTCTTT.

The V and J genes are TRBV25-1 and TRBJ1-2, with 10 positions matching TRBD1. V lost 6 bases, J lost 2 bases, and 0 bases stayed unmatched. Germline V gives CDR1 MGHDK, CDR2 SYGVNS. The CDR3 is made up of 13 amino acids. Here the CDR3 reads CASRTGGNYGYTF. CDR3 nucleotides: TGTGCCAGCAGGACAGGGGGCAACTATGGCTACACCTTC.

The rearrangement links TRBV10-1 to TRBJ2-7; D gene unclear. CDR1 is WNHNN and CDR2 is SYGVQD in the germline V gene (reference sequence). The CDR3 consists of 13 residues. The V gene lost 2 bases and the J gene lost 6 bases, with 11 bases spanning the gap. The CDR3 reads CASSEGLQREQYF. The CDR3 DNA reads TGCGCCAGCAGTGAGGGTCTCCAGCGCGAGCAGTACTTC.

The V gene is TRBV5-1, the J gene TRBJ2-3; a possible D gene is TRBD2 (6 bases). CDR1 and CDR2 from the germline V gene are SGHRS and YFSETQ. Trimming removed 6 bases at V and 2 bases at J, with 16 bases between. This CDR3 region has 15 residues. This CDR3 is CASTRWGDSTDTQYF. The CDR3 region has the DNA TGCGCCAGCACCCGGTGGGGGGACTCCACAGATACGCAGTATTTT.

The V and J genes are TRBV28 and TRBJ2-2; D uncertain. With 6 bases removed from V and 1 base from J, the gap between germline ends came to 3 bases. The CDR3 extends over 12 amino acids. Germline V gene sequence: CDR1 MDHEN, CDR2 SYDVKM. CDR3 amino acids: CASRVNTGELFF. In nucleotides, the CDR3 is TGTGCCAGCAGGGTGAACACCGGGGAGCTGTTTTTT.

A word on this clone: The identical CDR3 is also encoded by other nucleotide sequences in the sample. The genes are TRBV5-1 and TRBJ2-7; D is undetermined. V was pared by 3 bases and J by 2 bases, with 3 bases between. The CDR3 totals 11 residues. CDR1 is SGHRS and CDR2 is YFSETQ in the germline V gene. CDR3 amino acids: CASSSAYEQYF. The CDR3 nucleotides read TGCGCCAGCAGCTCCGCCTACGAGCAGTACTTC. Combining the CDR3 with reference TRBV5-1 and TRBJ2-7 gives the whole variable domain KAGVTQTPRYLIKTRGQQVTLSCSPISGHRSVSWYQQTPGQGLQFLFEYFSETQRNKGNFPGRFSGRQFSNSRSEMNVSTLELGDSALYLCASSSAYEQYFGPGTRLTVT.

This rearrangement joins TRBV12-3 or TRBV12-4 to TRBJ1-2; no clear D. This CDR3 region has 11 residues. Trimming removed 5 bases from V and 5 bases from J, with 6 bases in between. CDR3 amino acids: CASSQLYGYTF. DNA of the CDR3: TGTGCCAGCAGTCAGCTATATGGCTACACCTTC.

The gene calls are TRBV27 and TRBJ2-1, with D possibly called TRBD1 or TRBD2 (5 bases each). Germline CDR1 MNHEY, CDR2 SMNVEV (reference sequence). The CDR3 consists of 13 residues. Trimming pared 3 bases from V and 8 bases from J, leaving 11 bases between. CDR3 DNA sequence: TGTGCCAGCAGTTTTACTAGGGGATATGAGCAGTTCTTC. It codes for CASSFTRGYEQFF.

This clone was found once. The V and J genes are TRBV29-1 and TRBJ2-6, with D unresolved. Trimming stripped 2 bases from V and 0 bases from J, with 5 bases between. Germline CDR1 reads SQVTM; CDR2 reads ANQGSEA. The CDR3 has 14 amino acids. The CDR3 here is CSVELTSGANVLTF. The CDR3 nucleotides are TGCAGCGTTGAACTGACCTCTGGGGCCAACGTCCTGACTTTC.

V usage is TRBV5-8 and J usage is TRBJ1-5; D not certain. The CDR3 runs to 15 residues. Between the trimmed V and J ends, which lost 0 bases and 7 bases, there was a span of 14 bases. The germline gives CDR1 SGHTS, CDR2 YDEGEE. The CDR3 here is CASSLAWQARQPQHF. CDR3 nucleotide sequence: TGTGCCAGCAGCTTGGCCTGGCAGGCGAGGCAGCCCCAGCATTTT.